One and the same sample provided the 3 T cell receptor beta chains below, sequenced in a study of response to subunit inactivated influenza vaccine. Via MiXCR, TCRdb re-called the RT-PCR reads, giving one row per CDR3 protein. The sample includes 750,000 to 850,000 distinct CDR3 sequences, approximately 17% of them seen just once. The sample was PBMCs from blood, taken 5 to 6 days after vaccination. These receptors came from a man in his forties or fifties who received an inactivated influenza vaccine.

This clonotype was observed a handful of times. The CDR3 coding sequence is TGCAGTGCTGGGACGGGGGCTTCCTACGAGCAGTACTTC. Translated: CSAGTGASYEQYF. The chain couples TRBV20-1 to TRBJ2-7, with D possibly called TRBD1 or TRBD2 (6 bases each). Germline CDR1 DFQATT, CDR2 SNEGSKA (reference sequence). V gave up 5 bases and J gave up 1 base, with 12 bases separating them. CDR3 length: 13 amino acids.

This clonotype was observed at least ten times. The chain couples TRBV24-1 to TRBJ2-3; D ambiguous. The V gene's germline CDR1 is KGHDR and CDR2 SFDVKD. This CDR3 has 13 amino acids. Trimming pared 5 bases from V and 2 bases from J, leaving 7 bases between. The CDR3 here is CATSGHPTDTQYF. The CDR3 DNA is TGTGCCACCAGTGGGCACCCCACAGATACGCAGTATTTT.

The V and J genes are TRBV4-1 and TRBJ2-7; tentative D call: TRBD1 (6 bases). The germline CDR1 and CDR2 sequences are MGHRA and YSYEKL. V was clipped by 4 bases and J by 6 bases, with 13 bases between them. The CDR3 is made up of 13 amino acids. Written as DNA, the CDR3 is TGCGCCAGCAGCCGGACAGCCACTCGCGAGCAGTACTTC. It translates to CASSRTATREQYF.